The next 9 T cell receptor beta chains were all read from a single sample in a study of blood T cell repertoires in COVID-19. This table comes from immunoSEQ multiplex PCR, and its TCRdb copy is limited to in-frame clones, with some not included. The sample consists of around 330,000 clones, 85% of them appearing once. Material: PBMCs or T cells enriched from blood (not recorded which). Source of these receptors: a woman in her thirties who had been exposed to COVID-19.

The genes are TRBV19 and TRBJ2-5; 7 bases are shared with TRBD2. V trimming: 3 bases; J trimming: 1 base; junction bases outside the gene matches: 5. Germline V lookup: CDR1 LNHDA, CDR2 SQIVND (reference sequence). There are 15 residues in the CDR3. The CDR3 nucleotides read TGTGCCAGTAGTATCAATGGGGGGGTCCAAGAGACCCAGTACTTC. This translates into CASSINGGVQETQYF.

The chain recombines TRBV3-1 (or the pseudogene TRBV3-2) with TRBJ1-5; TRBD1 matches at 9 bases. Trimming at V came to 4 bases and at J to 6 bases, leaving 10 bases not matched to a gene. The CDR3 runs to 16 residues. Germline assignment: CDR1 LGHDT and CDR2 YNNKEL (reference sequence). Here the CDR3 reads CASSPGQGVRGQPQHF. The CDR3, as DNA: TGTGCCAGCAGCCCGGGACAGGGTGTCAGGGGTCAGCCCCAGCATTTT.

The genes are TRBV5-1 and TRBJ1-4; D is unclear. The CDR3 has 15 residues. Germline lookup yields CDR1 SGHRS and CDR2 YFSETQ. V lost 6 bases and J lost 1, with 13 bases in between. DNA for the CDR3: TGCGCCAGCACGACGGGGATTGGAACTAATGAAAAACTGTTTTTT. This gives the protein CASTTGIGTNEKLFF.

The J gene is TRBJ1-1, the V gene TRBV11-2; D is ambiguous. The CDR3 length is 13 residues. Germline assignment: CDR1 SGHAT and CDR2 FQNNGV. Trimming left V 5 bases short and J 0 bases short, with 7 bases between. CDR3 in DNA: TGTGCCAGCAGCCCGACTGTGAACACTGAAGCTTTCTTT. This gives the protein CASSPTVNTEAFF.

This clone occurred once. This chain connects TRBV6-5 to TRBJ2-5; D is possibly TRBD1 (5 bases). With 7 bases removed from V and 3 bases from J, the gap between germline ends came to 9 bases. The CDR3 extends over 12 amino acids. In germline, CDR1 is MNHEY, CDR2 SVGAGI. CDR3 residues: CASMGQKETQYF. The DNA for the CDR3 is TGTGCCAGCATGGGGCAGAAAGAGACCCAGTACTTC.

The gene calls are TRBV21-1 and TRBJ2-1; whether TRBD1, the table's D call, matches the DNA was not checked. TRBV21-1 is deemed a pseudogene. The CDR3 contains 16 residues. The CDR3 DNA is TGTGCCAGCAGCAAAGAAACGCGGGACAGGGGCCATGAGCAGTTCTTC. The encoded protein is CASSKETRDRGHEQFF.

Only one count was recorded for this clone. The rearrangement uses TRBV6-5 and TRBJ1-1; possible D gene TRBD1, 6 bases. Germline V gene data show CDR1 as MNHEY and CDR2 as SVGAGI. The CDR3 totals 15 residues. The V end was cut by 5 bases, the J end by 0 bases, with 13 bases between. CDR3 sequence reads: CASSTIDRLNTEAFF. CDR3 coding DNA: TGTGCCAGCAGTACAATCGACAGGCTGAACACTGAAGCTTTCTTT.

The genes are TRBV4-2 and TRBJ2-3; 9 nucleotides agree with TRBD2. Germline CDR1 is LGHNA and CDR2 is YNFKEQ. V dropped 4 bases and J dropped 6; count of bases not matched to a gene: 11. There are 16 residues in the CDR3. The CDR3 here is CASSPAAGGPSDTQYF. CDR3 coding DNA: TGTGCCAGCAGCCCCGCGGCGGGGGGGCCGTCGGATACGCAGTATTTT.

The chain is built from TRBV15 and TRBJ1-4, with D possibly TRBD1 on 5 matching bases. CDR1 and CDR2 from the germline V gene are LNHNV and YYDKDF (reference sequence). This CDR3 has 16 amino acids. Trimming removed 0 bases from V and 1 base from J, with 9 bases in between. Here the CDR3 reads CATSRDRGGTNEKLFF. CDR3 sequence (DNA): TGTGCCACCAGCAGAGATCGGGGGGGAACTAATGAAAAACTGTTTTTT.